These 2 T cell receptor beta chains were sequenced from one sample in a study of T-cell memory formation after mild COVID-19. TCRdb fed the 5' RACE reads into MiXCR, producing one record per CDR3 protein. This table has approximately 290,000 distinct CDR3 sequences, around 15% appearing once. Sequences were obtained from PBMCs or a T cell subset sorted from them (not recorded which). The receptors shown here come from a man between 18 and 35 years old who had mild COVID-19 (a few samples of this study predate the infection). Cell type and time point are not known.

A few counts support this clonotype. V is TRBV6-6 and J is TRBJ2-7; TRBD1 is a possible D gene (6 bases). Trimming pared 7 bases from V and 6 bases from J, leaving 22 bases between. CDR1 and CDR2 from the germline V gene are MNHNY and SVGAGI (reference sequence). The CDR3 consists of 15 residues. This CDR3 is CASKSKGSGVAEQYF. The CDR3 bases are TGTGCCAGCAAATCCAAGGGATCAGGGGTCGCCGAGCAGTACTTC.

A few counts support this clonotype. CDR3: CASSLRDRKETQYF. As DNA, the CDR3 is TGTGCCAGCAGTTTACGGGACAGAAAAGAGACCCAGTACTTC. V and J are TRBV12-3 or TRBV12-4 and TRBJ2-5; TRBD1 aligns across 7 bases. V lost 2 bases and J lost 3; bases outside the gene matches: 3. The length of the CDR3 is 14 residues.